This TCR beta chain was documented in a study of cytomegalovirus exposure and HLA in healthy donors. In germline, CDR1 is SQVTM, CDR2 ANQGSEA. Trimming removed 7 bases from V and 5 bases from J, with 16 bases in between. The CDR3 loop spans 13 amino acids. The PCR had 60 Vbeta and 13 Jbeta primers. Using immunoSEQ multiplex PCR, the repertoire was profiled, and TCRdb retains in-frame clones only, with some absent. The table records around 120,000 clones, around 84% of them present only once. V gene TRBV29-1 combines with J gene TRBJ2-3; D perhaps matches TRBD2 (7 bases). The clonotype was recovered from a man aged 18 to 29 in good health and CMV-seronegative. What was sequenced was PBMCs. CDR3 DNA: TGCAGCGCGGGGGGCGGGACGAGAGATACGCAGTATTTT. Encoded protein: CSAGGGTRDTQYF.